This TCR beta chain derives from a study of OX40 agonist ivuxolimab in advanced cancers. Overall study context: Two cutaneous melanoma patients and one hepatocellular carcinoma patient, three in all, had partial responses. Study outcomes and limitations: Relative to CD4+ cells, CD8+ T cells on average had more expanded clones.

Using immunoSEQ multiplex PCR, the repertoire was profiled, and TCRdb retains in-frame clones only, with some absent. Among 83,000 or so clones listed, about 86% were seen once. The count of this clone is one. Its antigen is still unknown. This material consisted of CD4+ or CD8+ T cells sorted from blood, taken in a trial of the OX40 agonist ivuxolimab. The sequence came from an adult with an advanced solid tumor such as melanoma, head and neck, liver or kidney cancer.

Here the CDR3 reads CASSAPAGGYNEQFF. CDR3 DNA sequence: TGTGCCAGCAGCGCCCCAGCGGGGGGCTACAATGAGCAGTTCTTC. The chain has TRBV7-6 and TRBJ2-1; TRBD2 matches 9 bases. Germline V gene lookup returns CDR1 SGHVS and CDR2 FNYEAQ. V was pared by 5 bases and J by 3 bases, with 5 bases of the junction left unmatched. CDR3 size: 15 residues. Together with reference TRBV7-6 and TRBJ2-1, the CDR3 gives the full variable domain: GAGVSQSPRYKVTKRGQDVALRCDPISGHVSLYWYRQALGQGPEFLTYFNYEAQQDKSGLPNDRFSAERPEGSISTLTIQRTEQRDSAMYRCASSAPAGGYNEQFFGPGTRLTVL.